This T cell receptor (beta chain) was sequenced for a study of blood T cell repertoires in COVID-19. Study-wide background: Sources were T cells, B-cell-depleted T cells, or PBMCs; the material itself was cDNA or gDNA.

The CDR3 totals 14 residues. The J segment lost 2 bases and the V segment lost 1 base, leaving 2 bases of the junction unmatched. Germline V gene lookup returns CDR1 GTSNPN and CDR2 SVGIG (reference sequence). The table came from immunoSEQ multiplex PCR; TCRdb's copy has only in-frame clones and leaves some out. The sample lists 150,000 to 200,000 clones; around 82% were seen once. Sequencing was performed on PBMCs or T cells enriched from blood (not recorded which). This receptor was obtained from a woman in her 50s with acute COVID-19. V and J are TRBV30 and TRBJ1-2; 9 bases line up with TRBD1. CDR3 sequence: CAWSGGQGNYGYTF. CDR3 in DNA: TGTGCCTGGAGTGGGGGACAGGGAAACTATGGCTACACCTTC.